This TCR beta chain was profiled in a study of T cell responses to AZD1222 COVID-19 vaccine. Study outcomes and limitations: The study identified only a handful of AZD1222 recipients as seropositive at baseline.

Clones were read by immunoSEQ multiplex PCR, and TCRdb kept only the in-frame ones, dropping some. Here the sample spans tens of thousands of clones, approximately 83% being singletons. Pooling of second doses given at about 4 or about 12 weeks was done. This clone was counted once. Antigen unknown. The TCR originated in an adult who received the AZD1222 COVID-19 vaccine. The sequenced sample was peripheral blood, obtained 28 days after the second AZD1222 dose.

This chain's CDR3 is CASSGRAGRNYGYTF. CDR3 sequence (DNA): TGTGCCAGCAGTGGACGGGCAGGGAGGAACTATGGCTACACCTTC. This sequence joins TRBV25-1 and TRBJ1-2; D is possibly TRBD1 (5 bases). The CDR3 sequence is 15 residues long. Germline values: CDR1 MGHDK, CDR2 SYGVNS. V dropped 4 bases and J dropped 2 bases, with 14 bases sitting between them.